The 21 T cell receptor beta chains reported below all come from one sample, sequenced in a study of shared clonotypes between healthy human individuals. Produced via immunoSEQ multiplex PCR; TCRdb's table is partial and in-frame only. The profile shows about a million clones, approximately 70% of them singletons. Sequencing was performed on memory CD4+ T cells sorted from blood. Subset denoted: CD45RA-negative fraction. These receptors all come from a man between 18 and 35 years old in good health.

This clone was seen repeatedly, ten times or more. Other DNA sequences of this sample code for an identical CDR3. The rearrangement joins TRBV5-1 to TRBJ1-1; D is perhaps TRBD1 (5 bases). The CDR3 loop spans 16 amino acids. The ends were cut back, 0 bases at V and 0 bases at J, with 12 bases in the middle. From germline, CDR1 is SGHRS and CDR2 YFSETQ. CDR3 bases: TGCGCCAGCAGCTTGGGGGCTGGGACGGTGAACACTGAAGCTTTCTTT. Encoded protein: CASSLGAGTVNTEAFF.

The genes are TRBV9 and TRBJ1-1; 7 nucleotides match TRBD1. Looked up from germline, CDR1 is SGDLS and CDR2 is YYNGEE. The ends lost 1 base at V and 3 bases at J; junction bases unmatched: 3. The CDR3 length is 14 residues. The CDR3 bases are TGTGCCAGCAGCGTAAGGCAGGGGGACACTGAAGCTTTCTTT. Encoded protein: CASSVRQGDTEAFF.

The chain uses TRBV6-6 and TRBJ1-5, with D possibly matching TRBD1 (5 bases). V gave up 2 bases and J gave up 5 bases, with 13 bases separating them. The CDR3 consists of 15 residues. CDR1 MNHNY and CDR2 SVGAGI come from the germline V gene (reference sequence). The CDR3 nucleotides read TGTGCCAGCAGTTACCAGACGGGGGGGGATCAGCCCCAGCATTTT. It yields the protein CASSYQTGGDQPQHF.

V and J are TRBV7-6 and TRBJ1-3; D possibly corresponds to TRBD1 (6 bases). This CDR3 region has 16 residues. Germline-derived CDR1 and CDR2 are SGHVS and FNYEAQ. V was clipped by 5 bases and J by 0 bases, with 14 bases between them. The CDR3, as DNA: TGTGCCAGCAGCGAAGGGGGGCTTAACTCTGGAAACACCATATATTTT. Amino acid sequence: CASSEGGLNSGNTIYF.

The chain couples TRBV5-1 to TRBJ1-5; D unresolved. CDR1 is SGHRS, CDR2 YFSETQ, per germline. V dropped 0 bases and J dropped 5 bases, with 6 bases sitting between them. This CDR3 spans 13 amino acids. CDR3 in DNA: TGCGCCAGCAGCTTGGCCGGTTATCAGCCCCAGCATTTT. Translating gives CASSLAGYQPQHF.

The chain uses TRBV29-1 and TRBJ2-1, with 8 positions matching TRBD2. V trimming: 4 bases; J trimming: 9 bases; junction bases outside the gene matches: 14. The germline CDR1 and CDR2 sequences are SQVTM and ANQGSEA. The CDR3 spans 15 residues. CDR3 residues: CSVASSPGGEGEQFF. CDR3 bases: TGCAGCGTTGCCTCGTCTCCGGGAGGGGAGGGTGAGCAGTTCTTC.

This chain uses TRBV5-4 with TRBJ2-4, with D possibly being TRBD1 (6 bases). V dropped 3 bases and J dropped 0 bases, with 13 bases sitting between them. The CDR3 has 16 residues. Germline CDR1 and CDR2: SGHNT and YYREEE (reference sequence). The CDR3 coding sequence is TGTGCCAGCAGCTCCCAGGGGTCCTTAGCCAAAAACATTCAGTACTTC. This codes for CASSSQGSLAKNIQYF.

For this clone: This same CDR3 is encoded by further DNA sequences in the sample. The CDR3 reads CASSLVGQENTEAFF. CDR3 DNA: TGCGCCAGCAGCTTGGTGGGGCAGGAGAACACTGAAGCTTTCTTT. The gene calls are TRBV5-1 and TRBJ1-1; a possible D gene is TRBD1 (5 bases). The V and J ends lost 0 bases and 1 base respectively, with 10 bases between them. Looked up from germline, CDR1 is SGHRS and CDR2 is YFSETQ. The CDR3 is 15 residues long.

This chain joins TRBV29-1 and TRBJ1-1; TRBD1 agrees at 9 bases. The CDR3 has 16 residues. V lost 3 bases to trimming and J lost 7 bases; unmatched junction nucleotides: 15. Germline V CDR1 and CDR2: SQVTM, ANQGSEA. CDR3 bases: TGCAGCGTTGAGGGTTGGACAGGGGTGAGTTCGGTTGAAGCTTTCTTT. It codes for CSVEGWTGVSSVEAFF.

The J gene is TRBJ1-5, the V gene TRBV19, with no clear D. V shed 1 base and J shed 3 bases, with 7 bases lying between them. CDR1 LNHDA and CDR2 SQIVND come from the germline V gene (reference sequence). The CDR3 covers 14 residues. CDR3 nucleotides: TGTGCCAGTAGTATAGGGGCAACCAATCAGCCCCAGCATTTT. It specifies CASSIGATNQPQHF.

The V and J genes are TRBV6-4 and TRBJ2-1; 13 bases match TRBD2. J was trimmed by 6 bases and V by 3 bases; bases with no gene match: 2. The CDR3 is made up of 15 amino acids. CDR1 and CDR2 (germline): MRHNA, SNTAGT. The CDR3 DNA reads TGTGCCAGCAGTGAACTAGCGGGGGGGCCCAATGAGCAGTTCTTC. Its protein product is CASSELAGGPNEQFF.

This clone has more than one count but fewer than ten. The CDR3 spells CASGDIVETQYF. The CDR3 region has the DNA TGCGCCAGCGGAGACATAGTGGAGACCCAGTACTTC. V usage is TRBV10-2 and J usage is TRBJ2-5, with D uncertain. CDR3 length equals 12 residues. Germline-derived CDR1 and CDR2 are WSHSY and SAAADI. The germline V and J ends were trimmed by 8 bases and 5 bases, with 12 bases remaining between them.

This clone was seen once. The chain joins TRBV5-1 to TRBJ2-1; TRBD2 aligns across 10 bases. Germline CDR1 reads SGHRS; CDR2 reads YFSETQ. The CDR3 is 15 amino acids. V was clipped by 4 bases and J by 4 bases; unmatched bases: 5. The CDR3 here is CASSLAAGGYNEQFF. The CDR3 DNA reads TGCGCCAGCAGCCTGGCAGCGGGGGGGTACAATGAGCAGTTCTTC.

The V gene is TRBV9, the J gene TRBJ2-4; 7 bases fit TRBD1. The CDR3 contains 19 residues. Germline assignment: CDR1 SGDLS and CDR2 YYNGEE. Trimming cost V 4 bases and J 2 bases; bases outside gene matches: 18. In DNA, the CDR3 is TGTGCCAGCAGCACGAAAGACAGGGCTCTCGGTTTGTCCAAAAACATTCAGTACTTC. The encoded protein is CASSTKDRALGLSKNIQYF. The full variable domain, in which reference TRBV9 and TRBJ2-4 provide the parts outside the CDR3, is DSGVTQTPKHLITATGQRVTLRCSPRSGDLSVYWYQQSLDQGLQFLIQYYNGEERAKGNILERFSAQQFPDLHSELNLSSLELGDSALYFCASSTKDRALGLSKNIQYFGAGTRLSVL.

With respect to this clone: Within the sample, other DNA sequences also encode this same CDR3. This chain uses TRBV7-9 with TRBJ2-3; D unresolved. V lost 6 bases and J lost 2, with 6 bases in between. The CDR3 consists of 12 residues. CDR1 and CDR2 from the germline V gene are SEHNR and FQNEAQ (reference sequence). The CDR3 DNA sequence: TGTGCCAGCAGTTTTAACACAGATACGCAGTATTTT. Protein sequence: CASSFNTDTQYF.

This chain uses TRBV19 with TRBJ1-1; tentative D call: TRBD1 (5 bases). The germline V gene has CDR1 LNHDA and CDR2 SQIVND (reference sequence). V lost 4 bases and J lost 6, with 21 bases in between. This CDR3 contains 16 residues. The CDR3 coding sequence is TGTGCCAGTAGTACCTATATGAACCAGGGTCGGGCTGAAGCTTTCTTT. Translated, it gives CASSTYMNQGRAEAFF.

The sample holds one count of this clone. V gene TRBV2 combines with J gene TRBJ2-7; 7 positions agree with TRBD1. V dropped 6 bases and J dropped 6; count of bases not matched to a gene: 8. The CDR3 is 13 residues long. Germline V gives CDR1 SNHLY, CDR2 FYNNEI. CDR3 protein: CASRDDRVGEQYF. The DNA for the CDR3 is TGTGCCAGCAGGGATGACAGGGTCGGCGAGCAGTACTTC.

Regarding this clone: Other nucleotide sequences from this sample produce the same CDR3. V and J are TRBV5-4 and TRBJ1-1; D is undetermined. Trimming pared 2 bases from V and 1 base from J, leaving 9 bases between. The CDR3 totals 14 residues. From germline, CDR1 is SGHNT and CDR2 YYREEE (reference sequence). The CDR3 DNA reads TGTGCCAGCAGCTTAGACAAGACGAACACTGAAGCTTTCTTT. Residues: CASSLDKTNTEAFF.

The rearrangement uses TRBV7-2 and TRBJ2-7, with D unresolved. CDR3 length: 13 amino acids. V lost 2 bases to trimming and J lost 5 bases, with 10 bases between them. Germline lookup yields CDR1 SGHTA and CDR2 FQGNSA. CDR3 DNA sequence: TGTGCCAGCAGCTTAAGGACGTTTGACGAGCAGTACTTC. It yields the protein CASSLRTFDEQYF.

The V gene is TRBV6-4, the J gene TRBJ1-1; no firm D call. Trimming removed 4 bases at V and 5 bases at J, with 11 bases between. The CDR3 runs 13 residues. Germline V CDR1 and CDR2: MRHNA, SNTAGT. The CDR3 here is CASSAHSGTEAFF. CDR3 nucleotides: TGTGCCAGCAGTGCCCATTCTGGGACTGAAGCTTTCTTT.

CDR3 in DNA: TGTGCCAGCAGCTTGGACAACAGGGACAATTCACCCCTCCACTTT. It encodes CASSLDNRDNSPLHF. The chain employs TRBV5-6 and TRBJ1-6; weak D call: TRBD1 (6 bases). The germline V gene has CDR1 SGHDT and CDR2 YYEEEE. Trimming removed 0 bases at V and 7 bases at J, with 11 bases between. This CDR3 has 15 amino acids.